Listed below are T cell receptor beta chains from one sample, sequenced in a study of blood T cells in healthy people across ages. TCRdb re-derived calls from the 5' RACE reads in MiXCR, one entry per CDR3 protein. The sample lists roughly 1,700,000 distinct CDR3 sequences; approximately 28% were seen once. Material for sequencing was blood. All receptors come from a woman aged 30 to 39 in good health. The CDR3 runs from the conserved cysteine through the conserved F or W. D genes are given only for firm matches. Part of the rows lack a size; the others show once, few, many or a class for expanded clones.

J: TRBJ1-2
V: TRBV12-3/TRBV12-4
size: many
D: -
DNA: TGTGCCAGCACCTCCCTGGGGTCTAACTATGGCTACACCTTC
CDR3: CASTSLGSNYGYTF

J: TRBJ2-3
V: TRBV6-4
size: -
D: -
DNA: TGTGCCAGCAGCGCCTTAGGAGGGAGCACAGATACGCAGTATTTT
CDR3: CASSALGGSTDTQYF

J: TRBJ2-1
V: TRBV18
size: -
D: -
DNA: TGTGCCAGCTCACCCCAACTAGCAGTTAACAATGAGCAGTTCTTC
CDR3: CASSPQLAVNNEQFF

J: TRBJ2-4
V: TRBV7-2
size: -
D: -
DNA: TGTGCCAGCAGCTTAGACGGGTCCATGCAGTACTTC
CDR3: CASSLDGSMQYF

J: TRBJ1-5
V: TRBV2
size: few
D: TRBD1
DNA: TGTGCCAGCAGCTCGACAGGGTGGAATCAGCCCCAGCATTTT
CDR3: CASSSTGWNQPQHF

J: TRBJ2-7
V: TRBV5-6
size: few
D: -
DNA: TGTGCCAGCAGCTTATCACCGCGGGTAAGCTCCTACGAGCAGTACTTC
CDR3: CASSLSPRVSSYEQYF

J: TRBJ2-3
V: TRBV4-3
size: few
D: TRBD2
DNA: TGCGCCAGCAGCCTAGTAGCGGGAATAACAAACACAGATACGCAGTATTTT
CDR3: CASSLVAGITNTDTQYF

J: TRBJ2-1
V: TRBV12-3/TRBV12-4
size: few
D: TRBD2
DNA: TGTGCCATCAGTGAGAAAGCGGGAGGGAGTTTAGACAATGATCAGTTCTTC
CDR3: CAISEKAGGSLDNDQFF

J: TRBJ1-1
V: TRBV3-1
size: -
D: -
DNA: TGTGCCAGCAGCCAAGTTATGACACCCGGGGGGAGCACTGAAGCTTTCTTT
CDR3: CASSQVMTPGGSTEAFF

J: TRBJ1-1
V: TRBV5-1
size: -
D: -
DNA: TGCGCCAGCAGCTTGGGCCCCGGGGGTAACACTGAAGCTTTCTTT
CDR3: CASSLGPGGNTEAFF

J: TRBJ2-4
V: TRBV18
size: few
D: -
DNA: TGTGCCAGCTCTTTCGACCGCTTAGCCAAAAACATTCAGTACTTC
CDR3: CASSFDRLAKNIQYF

J: TRBJ2-4
V: TRBV11-2
size: -
D: -
DNA: TGTGCCAGCAGCACCTCTCGGCTGGGAAGGCTTAAGCAGTACTTC
CDR3: CASSTSRLGRLKQYF

J: TRBJ1-2
V: TRBV6-6
size: -
D: TRBD1
DNA: TGTGCCAGCAGTTACCTAAGACAGGGGGCGGAAGGTGGCTACACCTTC
CDR3: CASSYLRQGAEGGYTF

J: TRBJ1-5
V: TRBV30
size: few
D: -
DNA: TGTGCCTGGAGTCATAGGGGCCTAAATCAGCCCCAGCATTTT
CDR3: CAWSHRGLNQPQHF

J: TRBJ2-1
V: TRBV11-2
size: many
D: -
DNA: TGTGCCAGCAGCTTAATGATCAGGGATGAGCAGTTCTTC
CDR3: CASSLMIRDEQFF

J: TRBJ2-7
V: TRBV28
size: many
D: -
DNA: TGTGCCAGCAGGCGCAGAGGCTCCTACGAGCAGTACTTC
CDR3: CASRRRGSYEQYF

J: TRBJ2-7
V: TRBV20-1
size: -
D: TRBD2
DNA: TGCAGTGCCACCGGGACTAGCTGCGTCGAGCAGTACTTC
CDR3: CSATGTSCVEQYF

J: TRBJ2-7
V: TRBV7-2
size: many
D: -
DNA: TGTGCCAGCAGCCGGACCTCGGTCCGTGAGCAGTACTTC
CDR3: CASSRTSVREQYF

J: TRBJ2-7
V: TRBV20-1
size: few
D: TRBD1
DNA: TGCAGTGCCCCAATCGACAGGGACGACCCCTACGAGCAGTACTTC
CDR3: CSAPIDRDDPYEQYF

J: TRBJ1-2
V: TRBV28
size: -
D: -
DNA: TGTGTCAGCAGTTCGGTGACAGCCCCCTATGGCCACACCTTC
CDR3: CVSSSVTAPYGHTF

J: TRBJ2-7
V: TRBV9
size: few
D: TRBD2
DNA: TGTGCCAGCAGCTACGGGGCTAGCGGATACAATGAGCAGTACTTC
CDR3: CASSYGASGYNEQYF

J: TRBJ2-3
V: TRBV7-9
size: -
D: -
DNA: TGTGCCAGCAGCTCCCTCGGGGGCCGGGGCACAGATACGCAGTATTTT
CDR3: CASSSLGGRGTDTQYF

J: TRBJ2-1
V: TRBV7-9
size: -
D: TRBD2
DNA: TGTGCCAGCAGTAACACCGGGACTAGCGTTTATGAGCAGTTCTTC
CDR3: CASSNTGTSVYEQFF